This T cell receptor (beta chain) appears in the sequencing data of a study of T cells in tumors after PD-1 blockade. About the research overall: Patients received pembrolizumab 200 mg every 3 weeks or cemiplimab 350 mg every 2 weeks. Blood samples averaged around 120,000 templates (range roughly 24,000-280,000) and more than 35,000 unique clonotypes. Study observations and caveats: Peripheral recruitment is suggested, as some novel exhausted tumor clones were in pre-treatment blood.

Generated by immunoSEQ multiplex PCR, the TCRdb table keeps only in-frame clones and is missing some. The table lists roughly 47,000 clones, 75% to 80% of them singletons. Remarks on this clone: Antigen unknown.

Tumor or blood genomic DNA was sequenced, with inputs of about 600 ng to 6,004 ng. V lost 8 bases and J 2 bases, leaving 13 bases between the germline ends. Germline CDR1 reads SNHLY; CDR2 reads FYNNEI. The CDR3 spans 13 residues. The TCR sequence derives from a human donor with basal cell carcinoma. The material sequenced was PBMCs, taken before anti-PD-1 treatment. This chain links TRBV2 with TRBJ2-7; weak D call: TRBD2 (5 bases). CDR3 residues: CASGLVLAYEQYF. The CDR3 coding sequence is TGTGCCAGCGGCTTGGTACTAGCCTACGAGCAGTACTTC. The variable domain in full, completed from reference TRBV2 and TRBJ2-7, reads EPEVTQTPSHQVTQMGQEVILRCVPISNHLYFYWYRQILGQKVEFLVSFYNNEISEKSEIFDDQFSVERPDGSNFTLKIRSTKLEDSAMYFCASGLVLAYEQYFGPGTRLTVT.